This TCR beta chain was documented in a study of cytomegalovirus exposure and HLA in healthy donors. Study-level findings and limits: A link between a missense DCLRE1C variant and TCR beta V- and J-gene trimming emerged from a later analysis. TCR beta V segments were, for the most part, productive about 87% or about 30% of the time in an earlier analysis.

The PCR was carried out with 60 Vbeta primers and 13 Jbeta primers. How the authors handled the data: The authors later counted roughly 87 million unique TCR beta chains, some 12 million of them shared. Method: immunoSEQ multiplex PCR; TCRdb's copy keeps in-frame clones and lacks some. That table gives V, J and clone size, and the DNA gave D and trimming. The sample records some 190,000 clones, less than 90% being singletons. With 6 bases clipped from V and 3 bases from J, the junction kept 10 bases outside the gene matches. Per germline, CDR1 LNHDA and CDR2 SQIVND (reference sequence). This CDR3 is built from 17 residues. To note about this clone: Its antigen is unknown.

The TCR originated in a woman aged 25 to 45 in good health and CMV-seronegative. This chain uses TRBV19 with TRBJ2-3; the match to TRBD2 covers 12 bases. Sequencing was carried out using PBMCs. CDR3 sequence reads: CASRSSGRANSTDTQYF. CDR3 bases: TGTGCCAGTAGATCTAGCGGGAGGGCCAATTCAACAGATACGCAGTATTTT.